These T cell receptor beta chains were read from a single sample in a study of response to subunit inactivated influenza vaccine. A single record per CDR3 protein comes from TCRdb applying MiXCR to the RT-PCR reads. The table has 590,000 or so distinct CDR3 sequences, 13% to 15% seen once; the top ten hold less than 9%. Sample: PBMCs from blood, taken around 14 days before vaccination. Receptor source: a man in his fifties or sixties who received an inactivated influenza vaccine. Each CDR3 is given with its conserved first and last residue. A D gene is named only where the DNA matches it firmly. A row's size may be missing; if present it is once, few, many or a size class.

TRBV5-5,TRBJ2-3,.,15,few,CASSMKALGTDTQYF,TGTGCCAGCAGTATGAAAGCTCTGGGCACAGATACGCAGTATTTT
TRBV3-1,TRBJ2-7,.,16,few,CASSQDTQVSPYEQYF,TGTGCCAGCAGCCAAGATACACAGGTATCACCCTACGAGCAGTACTTC
TRBV5-1,TRBJ2-7,.,13,.,CASSWGTSGEQYF,TGCGCCAGCAGCTGGGGCACCTCGGGCGAGCAGTACTTC
TRBV25-1,TRBJ2-7,TRBD2,15,few,CASSDAGGPFYEQYF,TGTGCCAGCAGTGATGCGGGAGGCCCCTTTTACGAGCAGTACTTC
TRBV7-2,TRBJ2-7,TRBD1,15,few,CASSHEGQSSYEQYF,TGTGCCAGCAGCCACGAGGGACAGAGCTCCTACGAGCAGTACTTC
TRBV5-1,TRBJ1-1,.,13,many,CASSSDLNTEAFF,TGTGCCAGCAGCTCCGACCTGAACACTGAAGCTTTCTTT
TRBV6-1,TRBJ2-7,TRBD2,13,few,CASAGRVLDEQYF,TGTGCCAGCGCGGGGAGGGTTCTAGACGAGCAGTACTTC
TRBV12-3/TRBV12-4,TRBJ2-1,TRBD1,15,.,CASSSWRTGGNEQFF,TGTGCCAGCAGTTCTTGGCGGACAGGGGGAAATGAGCAGTTCTTC
TRBV7-9,TRBJ1-4,.,14,.,CASSLAGSGEKLFF,TGTGCCAGCAGCTTGGCCGGATCTGGTGAAAAACTGTTTTTT
TRBV2,TRBJ2-1,TRBD2,14,.,CASGKLAGYNEQFF,TGTGCCAGCGGAAAACTAGCGGGGTACAATGAGCAGTTCTTC
TRBV5-6,TRBJ2-2,TRBD2,17,.,CASSLEVVAAGTGELFF,TGTGCCAGCAGCTTGGAGGTGGTAGCAGCGGGGACCGGGGAGCTGTTTTTT
TRBV4-3,TRBJ2-1,.,16,many,CASSPETTPSYNEQFF,TGCGCCAGCAGCCCGGAAACGACTCCGTCCTACAATGAGCAGTTCTTC
TRBV27,TRBJ1-1,.,12,few,CASSQQSTEAFF,TGTGCCAGCAGTCAACAGAGCACTGAAGCTTTCTTT
TRBV11-1,TRBJ2-5,TRBD2,19,few,CASSPGLAGTYWGQETQYF,TGTGCCAGCAGCCCCGGACTAGCGGGGACTTACTGGGGCCAAGAGACCCAGTACTTC
TRBV5-1,TRBJ2-5,TRBD2,16,.,CASSLISGRGRETQYF,TGCGCCAGCAGCTTGATATCCGGGAGGGGCCGAGAGACCCAGTACTTC
TRBV9,TRBJ1-1,.,17,few,CASSVVSRTPKNTEAFF,TGTGCCAGCAGCGTAGTTAGTAGAACTCCTAAGAACACTGAAGCTTTCTTT
TRBV7-8,TRBJ2-5,TRBD1,15,.,CASSWTTGVGETQYF,TGTGCCAGCAGCTGGACGACAGGGGTTGGAGAGACCCAGTACTTC
TRBV24-1,TRBJ2-3,TRBD2,14,few,CATSDSSGADTQYF,TGTGCCACCAGTGATTCTAGCGGGGCCGATACGCAGTATTTT
TRBV20-1,TRBJ1-1,.,14,few,CSAGAGWVTTEAFF,TGCAGTGCCGGAGCGGGGTGGGTGACCACTGAAGCTTTCTTT
TRBV6-2/TRBV6-3,TRBJ2-7,.,13,once,CASSPGVRFEQYF,TGTGCCAGCAGCCCGGGGGTCCGCTTCGAGCAGTACTTC
TRBV3-1,TRBJ1-2,.,13,few,CASSQPHRDSYTF,TGTGCCAGCAGCCAACCCCACCGGGACAGCTACACCTTC
TRBV20-1,TRBJ2-1,TRBD1,14,many,CSAHDRGWNNEQFF,TGCAGTGCTCACGACAGGGGGTGGAACAATGAGCAGTTCTTC
TRBV5-1,TRBJ2-1,TRBD2,16,.,CASSLAAGGSYNEQFF,TGCGCCAGCAGCTTGGCAGCGGGGGGGTCCTACAATGAGCAGTTCTTC
TRBV9,TRBJ2-1,TRBD1,16,many,CASSVGRDRGLNEQFF,TGTGCCAGCAGCGTAGGAAGGGACAGGGGGCTTAATGAGCAGTTCTTC
TRBV21-1,TRBJ2-1,.,15,few,CAKPTLAGVGNEQFF,TGTGCCAAACCAACTTTAGCGGGGGTGGGCAATGAGCAGTTCTTC
TRBV6-1,TRBJ2-1,TRBD1,15,many,CASRLPGQNSNEQFF,TGTGCCAGCAGACTCCCGGGACAGAACTCTAATGAGCAGTTCTTC
TRBV9,TRBJ2-7,.,15,few,CASSVGAGATYEQYF,TGTGCCAGCAGCGTAGGCGCAGGGGCGACCTACGAGCAGTACTTC
TRBV18,TRBJ2-3,.,19,.,CASSPRTPASETSTDTQYF,TGTGCCAGCTCACCTAGGACCCCCGCTTCAGAAACAAGCACAGATACGCAGTATTTT
TRBV20-1,TRBJ2-5,TRBD1,14,few,CSARTGGKEETQYF,TGCAGTGCTAGAACAGGGGGAAAAGAAGAGACCCAGTACTTC
TRBV12-3/TRBV12-4,TRBJ2-3,.,14,few,CASSFGGLGDTQYF,TGTGCCAGCAGTTTCGGGGGATTGGGAGATACGCAGTATTTT
TRBV12-3/TRBV12-4,TRBJ2-1,.,12,few,CASSPFRNEQFF,TGTGCCAGCAGCCCGTTTCGCAATGAGCAGTTCTTC
TRBV7-2,TRBJ2-5,.,14,few,CASSLMRFEETQYF,TGTGCCAGCAGCCTAATGAGGTTCGAAGAGACCCAGTACTTC
TRBV20-1,TRBJ2-1,.,12,many,CSARVSGTEQFF,TGCAGTGCTAGAGTGAGCGGGACAGAGCAGTTCTTC
TRBV29-1,TRBJ2-7,TRBD1,12,many,CSGGTGGYEQYF,TGCAGCGGCGGGACAGGGGGCTACGAGCAGTACTTC
TRBV15,TRBJ2-1,.,14,few,CATSRDHRNNEQFF,TGTGCCACCAGCAGAGATCACAGGAACAATGAGCAGTTCTTC
TRBV9,TRBJ2-3,TRBD2,18,few,CASSVALAGEGSTDTQYF,TGTGCCAGCAGCGTAGCTCTAGCGGGAGAGGGGAGCACAGATACGCAGTATTTT
TRBV7-2,TRBJ2-7,.,13,.,CASNQMRGLEQYF,TGTGCCAGCAACCAAATGCGGGGGCTCGAGCAGTACTTC
TRBV5-6,TRBJ2-5,.,18,.,CASSLGVTQRSYQETQYF,TGTGCCAGCAGCCTTGGGGTTACACAGCGATCGTACCAAGAGACCCAGTACTTC